A single sample gave rise to the 7 T cell receptor beta chains below, sequenced in a study of PD-L1 blockade in urothelial cancer. Time point described: pretreatment peripheral blood. Measured with immunoSEQ multiplex PCR; TCRdb has only the in-frame clones, and not every one. The table lists tens of thousands of clones, around 79% of them singletons. Sample: PBMCs, taken around atezolizumab (anti-PD-L1) treatment. Receptor source: a man aged 70-80 years with urothelial cancer.

This chain joins TRBV5-6 and TRBJ2-7; 8 bases match TRBD1. The CDR3 runs 16 residues. Germline CDR1 reads SGHDT; CDR2 reads YYEEEE. With V trimmed by 3 bases and J by 2 bases, 10 bases remained unmatched. The chain's CDR3 is CASSSIVRDRTYEQYF. The CDR3 DNA reads as TGTGCCAGCAGCTCCATTGTCCGGGACAGGACCTACGAGCAGTACTTC.

This clone was seen just once. This chain uses TRBV4-1 with TRBJ1-5; 7 bases are shared with TRBD1. Germline CDR1 and CDR2: MGHRA and YSYEKL. J lost 6 bases, V lost 1 base, and 9 bases had no gene match. The CDR3 sequence is 16 residues long. In DNA form, the CDR3 reads TGCGCCAGCAGCCAAGCCTGGACAAGGGGGCCTCAGCCCCAGCATTTT. Amino acids: CASSQAWTRGPQPQHF.

The V call is TRBV7-9, the J call TRBJ1-1; TRBD1 might be the D (6 bases). Germline V lookup: CDR1 SEHNR, CDR2 FQNEAQ (reference sequence). Trimming stripped 5 bases from V and 1 base from J, with 23 bases between. The CDR3 spans 18 residues. CDR3 DNA sequence: TGTGCCAGCAGCCCCCAGTCTACCTGGGACATAAGGAACACTGAAGCTTTCTTT. Amino acid sequence: CASSPQSTWDIRNTEAFF.

The V and J genes are TRBV19 and TRBJ2-6; 7 bases fit TRBD1. The V gene's germline CDR1 is LNHDA and CDR2 SQIVND (reference sequence). V shed 6 bases, J shed 0 bases, and the junction held 11 bases outside the gene matches. CDR3 length: 18 amino acids. This CDR3 reads CASREAGGYSSGANVLTF. The DNA of the CDR3 is TGTGCCAGTAGGGAGGCAGGGGGTTACTCCTCTGGGGCCAACGTCCTGACTTTC. Full variable domain (remainder filled in from reference TRBV19 and TRBJ2-6): DGGITQSPKYLFRKEGQNVTLSCEQNLNHDAMYWYRQDPGQGLRLIYYSQIVNDFQKGDIAEGYSVSREKKESFPLTVTSAQKNPTAFYLCASREAGGYSSGANVLTFGAGSRLTVL.

This clone was detected only once. The gene calls are TRBV9 and TRBJ1-1; weak D call: TRBD1 (6 bases). Trimming shortened V by 3 bases and J by 3 bases, and 9 bases separated the two germline ends. Germline V gene lookup returns CDR1 SGDLS and CDR2 YYNGEE. The CDR3 has 13 amino acids. This CDR3 reads CASSGTGYTEAFF. Written as DNA, the CDR3 is TGTGCCAGCAGCGGCACAGGGTACACTGAAGCTTTCTTT.

The chain uses TRBV2 and TRBJ1-2; 7 bases map to TRBD1. J gave up 3 bases and V 7 bases, and 2 bases lay outside the gene matches. Germline CDR1 SNHLY, CDR2 FYNNEI. This CDR3 contains 12 residues. The CDR3 DNA reads as TGTGCCAGCAAAACAGGGGACTATGGCTACACCTTC. The encoded protein is CASKTGDYGYTF.

J is TRBJ2-3 and V is TRBV5-4, with D maybe TRBD2 (6 bases). This CDR3 has 15 amino acids. Between the trimmed V and J ends, which lost 3 bases and 1 base, there was a span of 12 bases. Germline V gene sequence: CDR1 SGHNT, CDR2 YYREEE (reference sequence). The CDR3 region is CASSSQGGGTDTQYF. CDR3 sequence (DNA): TGTGCCAGCAGCTCCCAGGGCGGGGGCACAGATACGCAGTATTTT.